The 2 T cell receptor beta chains below come from one sample, sequenced in a study of T cells in Graves' hyperthyroidism and ophthalmopathy. Amplification of TCR beta CDR3 regions was performed using RNA transcripts as template. Carried out on the TCR CDR3, a first-round RT-PCR used the HTBI primer set. MiXCR, run by TCRdb on the multiplex PCR reads, gives a single entry per CDR3 protein. The table shows 350,000 to 400,000 distinct CDR3 sequences, with 15% to 20% occurring only once. The sample taken for sequencing was blood. These receptors originate from a woman under 30 with Graves' hyperthyroidism.

This clonotype has more than one count but fewer than ten. The V call is TRBV18, the J call TRBJ1-2, with TRBD1 as a possible D gene (5 bases). The germline V gene encodes CDR1 KGHSH and CDR2 LQKENI. Trimming took off 4 bases at V and 6 bases at J, with 27 bases between the two ends. This CDR3 contains 18 residues. The CDR3 is CASSLSGTMSIRDDGYTF. The CDR3 DNA reads as TGTGCCAGCTCACTCTCCGGGACCATGTCCATTAGGGACGATGGCTACACCTTC.

This clonotype was counted ten times or more. J is TRBJ1-1 and V is TRBV20-1; TRBD1 might be the D (6 bases). The CDR3 consists of 16 residues. Germline CDR1 reads DFQATT; CDR2 reads SNEGSKA (reference sequence). V dropped 6 bases and J dropped 0 bases, with 20 bases sitting between them. The CDR3 spells CSATTPWGPMNTEAFF. CDR3 sequence (DNA): TGCAGTGCCACGACCCCGTGGGGGCCCATGAACACTGAAGCTTTCTTT.